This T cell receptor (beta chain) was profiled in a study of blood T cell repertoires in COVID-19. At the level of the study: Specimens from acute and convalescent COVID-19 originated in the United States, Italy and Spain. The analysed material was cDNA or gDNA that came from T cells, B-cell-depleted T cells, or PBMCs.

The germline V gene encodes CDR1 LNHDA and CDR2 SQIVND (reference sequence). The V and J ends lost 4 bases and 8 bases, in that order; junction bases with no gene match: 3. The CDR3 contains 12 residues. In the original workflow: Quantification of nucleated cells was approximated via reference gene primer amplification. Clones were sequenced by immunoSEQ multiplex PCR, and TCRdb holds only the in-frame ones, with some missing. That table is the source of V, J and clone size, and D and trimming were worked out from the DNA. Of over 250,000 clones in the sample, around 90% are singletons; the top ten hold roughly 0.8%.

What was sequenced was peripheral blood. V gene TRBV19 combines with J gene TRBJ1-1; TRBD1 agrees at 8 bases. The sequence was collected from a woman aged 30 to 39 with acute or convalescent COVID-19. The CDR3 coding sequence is TGTGCCAGTAGTAGCCGGGACAGGGAAGCTTTCTTT. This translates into CASSSRDREAFF.